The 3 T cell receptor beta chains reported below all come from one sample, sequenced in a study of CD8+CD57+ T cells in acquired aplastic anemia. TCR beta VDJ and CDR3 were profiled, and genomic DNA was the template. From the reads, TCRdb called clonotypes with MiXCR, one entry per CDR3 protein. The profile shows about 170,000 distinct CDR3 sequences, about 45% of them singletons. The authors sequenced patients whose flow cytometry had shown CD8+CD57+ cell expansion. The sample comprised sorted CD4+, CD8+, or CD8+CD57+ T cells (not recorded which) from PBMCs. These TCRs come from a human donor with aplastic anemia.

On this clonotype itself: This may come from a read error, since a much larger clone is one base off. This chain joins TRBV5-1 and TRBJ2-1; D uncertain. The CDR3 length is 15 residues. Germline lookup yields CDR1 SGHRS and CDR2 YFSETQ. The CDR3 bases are TGCGCCAGCACGTATGAATTACCCTCCTACGATGAGCAGTTCTTC. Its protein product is CASTYELPSYDEQFF.

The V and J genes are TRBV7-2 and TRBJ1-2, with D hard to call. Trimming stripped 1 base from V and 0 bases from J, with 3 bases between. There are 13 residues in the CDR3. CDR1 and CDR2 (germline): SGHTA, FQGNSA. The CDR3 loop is CASSLVPNYGYTF. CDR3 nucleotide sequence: TGTGCCAGCAGCTTAGTGCCTAACTATGGCTACACCTTC. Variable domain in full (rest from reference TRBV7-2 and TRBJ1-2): GAGVSQSPSNKVTEKGKDVELRCDPISGHTALYWYRQSLGQGLEFLIYFQGNSAPDKSGLPSDRFSAERTGGSVSTLTIQRTQQEDSAVYLCASSLVPNYGYTFGSGTRLTVV.

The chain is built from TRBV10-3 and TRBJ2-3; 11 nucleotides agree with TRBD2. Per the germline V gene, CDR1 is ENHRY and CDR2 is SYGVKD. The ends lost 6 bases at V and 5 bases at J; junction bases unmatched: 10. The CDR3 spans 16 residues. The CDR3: CAIRRDSGGALDTQYF. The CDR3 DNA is TGTGCCATCAGAAGGGATAGCGGGGGGGCCTTAGATACGCAGTATTTT.